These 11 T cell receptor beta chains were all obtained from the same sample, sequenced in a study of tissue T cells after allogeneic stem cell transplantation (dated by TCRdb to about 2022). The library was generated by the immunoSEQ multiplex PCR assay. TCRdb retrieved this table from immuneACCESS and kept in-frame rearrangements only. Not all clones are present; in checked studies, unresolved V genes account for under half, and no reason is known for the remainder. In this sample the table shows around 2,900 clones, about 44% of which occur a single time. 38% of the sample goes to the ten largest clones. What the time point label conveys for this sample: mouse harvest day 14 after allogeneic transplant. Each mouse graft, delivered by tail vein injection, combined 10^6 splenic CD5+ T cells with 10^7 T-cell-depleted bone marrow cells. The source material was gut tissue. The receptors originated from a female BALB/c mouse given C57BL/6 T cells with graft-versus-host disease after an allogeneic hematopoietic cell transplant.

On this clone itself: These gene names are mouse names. The part of the CDR3 DNA that was read is TGTGCCAGCAGTTCCCATAACACAGAAGTCTTC. It is translated as CASSSHNTEVF. The CDR3 in full is CASSSHNTEVFF. The rearrangement uses TRBV15 and TRBJ1-1; no reliable D call. The read terminates 1 residue ahead of where the CDR3 ends, so the germline J gene completes it. CDR3 length: 12 amino acids. Germline V gene sequence: CDR1 SGHND, CDR2 FRSKSL. V lost 4 bases and J 2 bases, leaving 5 bases between the germline ends.

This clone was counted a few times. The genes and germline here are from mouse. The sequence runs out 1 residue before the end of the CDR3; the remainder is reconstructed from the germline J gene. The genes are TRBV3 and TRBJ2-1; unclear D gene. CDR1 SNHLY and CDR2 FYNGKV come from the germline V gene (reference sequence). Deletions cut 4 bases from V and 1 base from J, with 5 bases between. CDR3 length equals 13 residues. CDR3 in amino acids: CASSSDNYAEQFF. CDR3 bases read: TGTGCCAGCAGCTCGGACAACTATGCTGAGCAGTTC.

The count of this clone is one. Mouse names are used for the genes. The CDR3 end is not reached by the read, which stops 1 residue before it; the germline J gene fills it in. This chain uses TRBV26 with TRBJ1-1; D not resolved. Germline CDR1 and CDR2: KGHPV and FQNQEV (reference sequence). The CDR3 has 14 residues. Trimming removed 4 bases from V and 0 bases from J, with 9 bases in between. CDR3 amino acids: CASSRGGTNTEVFF. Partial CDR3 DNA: TGTGCCAGCAGTCGGGGAGGGACAAACACAGAAGTCTTC.

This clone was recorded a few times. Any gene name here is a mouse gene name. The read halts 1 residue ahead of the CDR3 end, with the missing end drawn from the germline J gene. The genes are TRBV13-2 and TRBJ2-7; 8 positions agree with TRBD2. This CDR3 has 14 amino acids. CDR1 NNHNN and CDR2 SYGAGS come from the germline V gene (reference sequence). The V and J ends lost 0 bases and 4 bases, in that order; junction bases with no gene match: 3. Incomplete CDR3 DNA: TGTGCCAGCGGTGATGGAGGACTGGGATATGAACAGTAC. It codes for CASGDGGLGYEQY. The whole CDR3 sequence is CASGDGGLGYEQYF.

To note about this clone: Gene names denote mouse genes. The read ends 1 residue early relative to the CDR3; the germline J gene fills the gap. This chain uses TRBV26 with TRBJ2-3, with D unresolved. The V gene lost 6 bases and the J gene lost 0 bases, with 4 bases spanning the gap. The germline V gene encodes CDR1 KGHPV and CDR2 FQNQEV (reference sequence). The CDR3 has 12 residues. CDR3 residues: CASRDSAETLYF. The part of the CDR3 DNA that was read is TGTGCCAGCAGAGACAGTGCAGAAACGCTGTAT.

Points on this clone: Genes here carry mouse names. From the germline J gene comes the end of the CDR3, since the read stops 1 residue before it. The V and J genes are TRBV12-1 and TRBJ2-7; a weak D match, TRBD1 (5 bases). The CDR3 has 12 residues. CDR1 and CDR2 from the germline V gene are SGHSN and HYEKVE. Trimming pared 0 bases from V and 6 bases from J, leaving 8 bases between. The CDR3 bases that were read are TGTGCCAGCTCTCTCCAGACAGTTGAACAGTAC. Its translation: CASSLQTVEQY. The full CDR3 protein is CASSLQTVEQYF.

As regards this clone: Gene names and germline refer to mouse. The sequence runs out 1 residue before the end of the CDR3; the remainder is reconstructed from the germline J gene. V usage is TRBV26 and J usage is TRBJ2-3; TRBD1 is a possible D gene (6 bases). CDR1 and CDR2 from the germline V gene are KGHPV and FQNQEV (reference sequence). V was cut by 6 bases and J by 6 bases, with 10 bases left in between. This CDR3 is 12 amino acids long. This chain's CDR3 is CASSVRGETLYF. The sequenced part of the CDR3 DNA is TGTGCCAGCAGCGTCAGGGGCGAAACGCTGTAT. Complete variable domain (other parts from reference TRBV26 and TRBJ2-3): NSKVIQTPRYLVKGQGQKAKMRCIPEKGHPVVFWYQQNKNNEFKFLINFQNQEVLQQIDMTEKRFSAECPSNSPCSLEIQSSEAGDSALYLCASSVRGETLYFGSGTRLTVL.

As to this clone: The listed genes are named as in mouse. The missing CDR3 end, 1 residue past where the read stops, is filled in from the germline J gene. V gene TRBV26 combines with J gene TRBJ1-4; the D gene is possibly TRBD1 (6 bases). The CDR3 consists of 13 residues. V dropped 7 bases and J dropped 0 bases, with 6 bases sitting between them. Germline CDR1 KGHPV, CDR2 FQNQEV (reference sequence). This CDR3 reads CASTGVSNERLFF. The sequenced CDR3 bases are TGTGCCAGCACAGGGGTTTCCAACGAAAGATTATTT.

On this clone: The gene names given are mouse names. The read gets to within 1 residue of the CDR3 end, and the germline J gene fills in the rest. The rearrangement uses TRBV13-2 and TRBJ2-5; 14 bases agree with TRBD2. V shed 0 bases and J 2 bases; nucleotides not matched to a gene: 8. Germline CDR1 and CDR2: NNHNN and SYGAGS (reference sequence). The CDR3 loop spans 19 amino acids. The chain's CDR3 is CASGDAKGLGGRGQDTQYF. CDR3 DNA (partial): TGTGCCAGCGGTGATGCAAAGGGACTGGGGGGGCGCGGCCAAGACACCCAGTAC.

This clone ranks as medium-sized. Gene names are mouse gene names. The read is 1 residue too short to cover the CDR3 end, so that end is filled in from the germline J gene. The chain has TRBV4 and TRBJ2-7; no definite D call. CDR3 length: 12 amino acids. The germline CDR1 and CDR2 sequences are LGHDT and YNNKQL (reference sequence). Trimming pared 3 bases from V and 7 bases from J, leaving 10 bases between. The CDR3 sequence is CASSYSGREQYF. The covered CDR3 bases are TGTGCCAGCAGCTATTCGGGGAGGGAACAGTAC.

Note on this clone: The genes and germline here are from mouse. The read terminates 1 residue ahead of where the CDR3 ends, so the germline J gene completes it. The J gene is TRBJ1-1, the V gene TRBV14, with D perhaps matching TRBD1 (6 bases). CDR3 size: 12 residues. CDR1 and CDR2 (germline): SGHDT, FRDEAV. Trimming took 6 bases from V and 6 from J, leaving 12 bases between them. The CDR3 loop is CASTGGGAEVFF. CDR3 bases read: TGTGCCAGCACTGGGGGGGGCGCAGAAGTCTTC.